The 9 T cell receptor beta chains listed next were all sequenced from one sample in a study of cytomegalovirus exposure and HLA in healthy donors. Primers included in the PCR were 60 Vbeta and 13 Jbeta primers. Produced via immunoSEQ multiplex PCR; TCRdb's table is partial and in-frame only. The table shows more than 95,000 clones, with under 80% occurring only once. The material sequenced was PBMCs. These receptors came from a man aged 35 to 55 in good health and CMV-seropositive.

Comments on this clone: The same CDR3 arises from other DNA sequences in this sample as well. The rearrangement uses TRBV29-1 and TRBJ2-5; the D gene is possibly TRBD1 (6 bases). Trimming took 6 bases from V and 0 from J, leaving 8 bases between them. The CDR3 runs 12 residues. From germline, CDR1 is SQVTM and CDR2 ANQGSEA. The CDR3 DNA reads TGCAGCGTACGGACAGACCAAGAGACCCAGTACTTC. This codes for CSVRTDQETQYF.

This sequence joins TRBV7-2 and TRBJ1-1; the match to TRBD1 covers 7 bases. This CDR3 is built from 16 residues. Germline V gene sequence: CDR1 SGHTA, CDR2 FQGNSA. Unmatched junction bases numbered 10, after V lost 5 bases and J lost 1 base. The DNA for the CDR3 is TGTGCCAGCAGCCTACGGACAGGACAAACGAACACTGAAGCTTTCTTT. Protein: CASSLRTGQTNTEAFF. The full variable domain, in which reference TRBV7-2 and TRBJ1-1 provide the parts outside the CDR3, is GAGVSQSPSNKVTEKGKDVELRCDPISGHTALYWYRQSLGQGLEFLIYFQGNSAPDKSGLPSDRFSAERTGGSVSTLTIQRTQQEDSAVYLCASSLRTGQTNTEAFFGQGTRLTVV.

The CDR3 nucleotides read TGTGTTACGGGGGGGCGTCTAGCCAAAAACATTCAGTACTTC. Its translation is CVTGGRLAKNIQYF. The chain has TRBV28 and TRBJ2-4, with 8 bases fitting TRBD2. The CDR3 spans 14 residues. The germline V gene encodes CDR1 MDHEN and CDR2 SYDVKM.

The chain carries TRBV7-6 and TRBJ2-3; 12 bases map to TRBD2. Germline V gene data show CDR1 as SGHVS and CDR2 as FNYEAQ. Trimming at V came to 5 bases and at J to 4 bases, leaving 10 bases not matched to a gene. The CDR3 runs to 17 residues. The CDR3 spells CASSPQTSGGGADTQYF. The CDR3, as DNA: TGTGCCAGCAGCCCCCAGACTAGCGGGGGAGGGGCAGATACGCAGTATTTT.

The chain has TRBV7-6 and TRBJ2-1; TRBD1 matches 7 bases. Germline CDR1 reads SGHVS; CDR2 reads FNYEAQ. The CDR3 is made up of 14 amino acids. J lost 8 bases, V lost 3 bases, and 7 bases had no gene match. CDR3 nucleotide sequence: TGTGCCAGCAGCTTCCTAGACAGGGACCATGAGCAGTTCTTC. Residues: CASSFLDRDHEQFF.

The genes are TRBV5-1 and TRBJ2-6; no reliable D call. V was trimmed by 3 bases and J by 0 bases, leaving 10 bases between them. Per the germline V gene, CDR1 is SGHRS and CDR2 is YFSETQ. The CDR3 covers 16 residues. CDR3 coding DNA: TGCGCCAGCAGCTCTCAACGGAGCTCTGGGGCCAACGTCCTGACTTTC. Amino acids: CASSSQRSSGANVLTF.

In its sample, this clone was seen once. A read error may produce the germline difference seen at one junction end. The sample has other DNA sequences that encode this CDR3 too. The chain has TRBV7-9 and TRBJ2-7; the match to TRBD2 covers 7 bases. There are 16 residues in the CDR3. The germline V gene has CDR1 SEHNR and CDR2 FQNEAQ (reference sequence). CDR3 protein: CASSFSRRGDYYEQYF. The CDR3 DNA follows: TGTGCTAGCAGCTTCAGCCGCCGGGGGGACTACTACGAGCAGTACTTC.

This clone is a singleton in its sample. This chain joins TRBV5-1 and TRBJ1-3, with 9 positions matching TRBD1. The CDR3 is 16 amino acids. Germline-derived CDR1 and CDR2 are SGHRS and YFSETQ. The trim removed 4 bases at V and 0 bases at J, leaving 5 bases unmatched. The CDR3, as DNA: TGCGCCAGCAGCCGGGGACAGGGAGCCTCTGGAAACACCATATATTTT. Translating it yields CASSRGQGASGNTIYF.

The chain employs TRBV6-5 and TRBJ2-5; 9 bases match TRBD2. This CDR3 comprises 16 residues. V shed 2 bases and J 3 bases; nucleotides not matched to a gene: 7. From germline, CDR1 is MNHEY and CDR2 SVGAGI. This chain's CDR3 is CASSYLGSGSEETQYF. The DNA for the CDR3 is TGTGCCAGCAGTTACCTTGGTAGCGGGAGTGAAGAGACCCAGTACTTC.